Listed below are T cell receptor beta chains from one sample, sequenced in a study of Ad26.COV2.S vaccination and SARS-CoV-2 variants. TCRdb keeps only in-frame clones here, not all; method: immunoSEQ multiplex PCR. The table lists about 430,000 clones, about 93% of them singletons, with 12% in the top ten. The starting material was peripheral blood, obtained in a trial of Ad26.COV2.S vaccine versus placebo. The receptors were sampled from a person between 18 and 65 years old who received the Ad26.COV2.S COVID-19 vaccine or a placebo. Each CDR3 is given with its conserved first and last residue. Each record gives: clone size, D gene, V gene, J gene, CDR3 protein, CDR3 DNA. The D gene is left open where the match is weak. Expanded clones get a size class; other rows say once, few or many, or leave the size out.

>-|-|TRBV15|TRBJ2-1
CATSRDIYNEQFF
TGTGCCACCAGCAGAGACATTTACAATGAGCAGTTCTTC
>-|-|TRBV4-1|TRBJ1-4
CASSHLGTTNEKLFF
TGCGCCAGCAGCCATTTAGGGACGACTAATGAAAAACTGTTTTTT
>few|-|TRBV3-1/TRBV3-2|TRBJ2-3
CASSPFGDSLTDTQYF
TGTGCCAGCAGCCCATTTGGGGACTCCCTAACAGATACGCAGTATTTT
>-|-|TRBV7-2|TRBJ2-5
CASSLTPGVEETQYF
TGTGCCAGCAGCTTAACCCCAGGGGTGGAAGAGACCCAGTACTTC
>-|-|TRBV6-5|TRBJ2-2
CASRDINTGELFF
TGTGCCAGTAGGGACATTAACACCGGGGAGCTGTTTTTT
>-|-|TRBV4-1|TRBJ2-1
CASSQESLGIESYNEQFF
TGCGCCAGCAGCCAAGAAAGCTTGGGCATTGAGTCCTACAATGAGCAGTTCTTC
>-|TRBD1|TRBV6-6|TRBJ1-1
CASRRQGEAFF
TGTGCCAGCAGGAGACAGGGCGAAGCTTTCTTT
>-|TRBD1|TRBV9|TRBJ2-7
CASSVGTGDPYEQYF
TGTGCCAGCAGCGTAGGGACAGGGGATCCCTACGAGCAGTACTTC
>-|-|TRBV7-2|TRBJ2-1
CASSLSPGFEQFF
TGTGCCAGCAGCCTATCTCCAGGGTTCGAGCAGTTCTTC
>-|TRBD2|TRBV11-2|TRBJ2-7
CASSPALLAGTYEQYF
TGTGCCAGCAGCCCCGCCCTCCTAGCGGGAACCTACGAGCAGTACTTC
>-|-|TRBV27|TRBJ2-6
CASSLAGANVLTF
TGTGCCAGCAGCCTTGCGGGGGCCAACGTCCTGACTTTC
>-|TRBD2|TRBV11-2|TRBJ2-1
CASSVLPGLGYNEQFF
TGTGCCAGCAGCGTACTCCCGGGACTAGGTTACAATGAGCAGTTCTTC
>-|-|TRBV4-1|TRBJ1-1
CASSQIMNTEAFF
TGCGCCAGCAGCCAGATCATGAACACTGAAGCTTTCTTT
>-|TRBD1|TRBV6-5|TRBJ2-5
CASRYGQGIWETQYF
TGTGCCAGCAGATACGGACAGGGAATTTGGGAGACCCAGTACTTC
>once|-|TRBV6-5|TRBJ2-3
CASSFELAATDTQYF
TGTGCCAGCAGTTTCGAGCTAGCCGCCACAGATACGCAGTATTTT
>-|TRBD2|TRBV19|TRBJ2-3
CASSIETSGRAWDTQYF
TGTGCCAGTAGTATCGAGACTAGCGGGAGGGCCTGGGATACGCAGTATTTT
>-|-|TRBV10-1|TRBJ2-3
CAKPSGTTDTQYF
TGCGCCAAGCCCAGCGGTACCACAGATACGCAGTATTTT
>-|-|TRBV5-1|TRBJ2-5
CASSLVLSPRETQYF
TGCGCCAGCAGCTTGGTTCTTAGCCCTAGGGAGACCCAGTACTTC
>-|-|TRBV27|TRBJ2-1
CASGAPFRDEQFF
TGTGCCAGCGGAGCCCCATTTAGGGATGAGCAGTTCTTC
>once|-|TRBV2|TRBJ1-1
CASGMDGNTEAFF
TGTGCCAGCGGGATGGACGGGAACACTGAAGCTTTCTTT
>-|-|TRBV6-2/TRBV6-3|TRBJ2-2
CASSYSGLSLTGELFF
TGTGCCAGCAGTTACTCAGGGTTATCTCTCACCGGGGAGCTGTTTTTT
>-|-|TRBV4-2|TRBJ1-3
CASTTFGGTTGNTIYF
TGTGCCAGCACCACCTTCGGGGGGACGACGGGAAACACCATATATTTT
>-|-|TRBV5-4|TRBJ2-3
CASSFGTRTDTQYF
TGTGCCAGCAGCTTTGGTACCCGCACAGATACGCAGTATTTT
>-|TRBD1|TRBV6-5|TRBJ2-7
CASSTGGGEQYF
TGTGCCAGCAGTACAGGGGGTGGCGAGCAGTACTTC
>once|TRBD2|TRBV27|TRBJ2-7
CASSLLSGSYEQYF
TGTGCCAGCAGTTTATTGAGCGGGAGCTACGAGCAGTACTTC
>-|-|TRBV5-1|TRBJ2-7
CASSFGLNEQYF
TGCGCCAGCAGCTTCGGACTAAACGAGCAGTACTTC
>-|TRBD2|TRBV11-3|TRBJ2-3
CASSSQMIRTSGATDTQYF
TGTGCCAGCAGCTCGCAGATGATACGGACTAGCGGGGCCACAGATACGCAGTATTTT
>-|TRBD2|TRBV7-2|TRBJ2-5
CASRPTSGSETQYF
TGTGCCAGCAGACCTACTAGCGGGAGTGAGACCCAGTACTTC
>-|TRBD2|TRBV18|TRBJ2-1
CASSSSGMDNEQFF
TGTGCCAGCTCAAGCAGCGGGATGGACAATGAGCAGTTCTTC
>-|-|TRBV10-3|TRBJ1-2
CAISDAYGYTF
TGTGCCATCAGTGATGCGTATGGCTACACCTTC
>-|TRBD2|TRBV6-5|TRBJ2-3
CASRGGSGDTQYF
TGTGCCAGCAGGGGCGGGAGTGGGGATACGCAGTATTTT
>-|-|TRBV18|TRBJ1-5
CASSPNSPTDSNQPQHF
TGTGCCAGCTCACCAAATTCACCGACAGATAGCAATCAGCCCCAGCATTTT
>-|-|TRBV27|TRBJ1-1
CASSLYWTDRAFF
TGTGCCAGCAGTTTATACTGGACAGATCGGGCTTTCTTT
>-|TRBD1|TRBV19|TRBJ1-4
CASSMARDREFFANEKLFF
TGTGCCAGTAGTATGGCTAGGGACAGGGAGTTCTTTGCTAATGAAAAACTGTTTTTT
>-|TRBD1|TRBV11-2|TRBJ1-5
CASSSTGEGQPQHF
TGTGCCAGCAGCTCGACAGGGGAGGGTCAGCCCCAGCATTTT
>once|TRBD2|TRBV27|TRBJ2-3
CASGTSGRVTDTQYF
TGTGCCAGCGGGACTAGCGGGAGGGTCACAGATACGCAGTATTTT
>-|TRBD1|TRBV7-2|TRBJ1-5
CASSLGRGRFNAQPQHF
TGTGCCAGCAGCTTAGGCAGGGGGAGATTTAATGCTCAGCCCCAGCATTTT
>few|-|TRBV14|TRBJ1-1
CASSQDLDAEAFF
TGTGCCAGCAGCCAAGATCTGGACGCTGAAGCTTTCTTT
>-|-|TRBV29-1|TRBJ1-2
CSVARPPYGYTF
TGCAGCGTTGCCAGGCCCCCCTATGGCTACACCTTC
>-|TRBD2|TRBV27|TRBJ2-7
CASSFGEAGGFYEQYF
TGTGCCAGCAGTTTCGGTGAGGCGGGAGGGTTCTACGAGCAGTACTTC
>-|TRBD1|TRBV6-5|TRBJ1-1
CASNGGNTGAEAFF
TGTGCCAGCAACGGGGGGAATACAGGGGCTGAAGCTTTCTTT
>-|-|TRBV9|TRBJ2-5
CASSVAAAGGAQETQYF
TGTGCCAGCAGCGTAGCTGCTGCAGGGGGGGCCCAAGAGACCCAGTACTTC
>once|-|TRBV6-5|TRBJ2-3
CASSSRRGSTDTQYF
TGTGCCAGCAGTTCCCGGAGAGGGAGCACAGATACGCAGTATTTT
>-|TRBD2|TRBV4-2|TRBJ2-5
CASSQDLSGSLKTQYF
TGTGCCAGCAGCCAAGACCTGAGCGGGAGTCTGAAGACCCAGTACTTC
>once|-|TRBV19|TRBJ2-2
CASRRDRVNTGELFF
TGTGCCAGTAGACGCGACAGAGTGAACACCGGGGAGCTGTTTTTT
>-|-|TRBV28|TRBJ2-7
CASSSPAEQYF
TGTGCCAGCAGTTCCCCAGCCGAGCAGTACTTC
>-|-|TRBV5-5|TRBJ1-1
CASSLGDYGDEAFF
TGTGCCAGCAGCTTGGGCGATTATGGTGATGAAGCTTTCTTT